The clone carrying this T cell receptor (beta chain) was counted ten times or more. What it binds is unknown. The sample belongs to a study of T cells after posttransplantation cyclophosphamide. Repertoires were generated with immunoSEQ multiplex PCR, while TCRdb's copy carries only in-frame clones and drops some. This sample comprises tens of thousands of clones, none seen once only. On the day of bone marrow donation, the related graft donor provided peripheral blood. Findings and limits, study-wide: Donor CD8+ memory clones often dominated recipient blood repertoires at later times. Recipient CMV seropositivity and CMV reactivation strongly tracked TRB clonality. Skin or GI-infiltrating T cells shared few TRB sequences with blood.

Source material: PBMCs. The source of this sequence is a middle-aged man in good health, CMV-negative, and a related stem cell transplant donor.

CDR3 loop: CASSQPRAGSKNIQYF. The CDR3 DNA reads TGTGCCAGCAGCCAGCCCCGGGCGGGGTCCAAAAACATTCAGTACTTC. V and J are TRBV14 and TRBJ2-4, with D maybe TRBD2 (6 bases). The CDR3 is made up of 16 amino acids. The germline CDR1 and CDR2 sequences are SGHDN and FVKESK. Between the trimmed V and J ends, which lost 3 bases and 2 bases, there was a span of 14 bases.